These 7 T cell receptor beta chains originate from one sample sequenced in a study of shared T cell receptors in the human thymus. Profiling relied on immunoSEQ multiplex PCR, and the TCRdb table lists in-frame clones only, not all of them. The sample includes roughly 500,000 clones, about four fifths of them seen just once. These data were also reused for a study on human thymus T cells.

Sequenced sample: thymocytes. The receptors were sampled from a boy in the first two years of life with a congenital heart defect.

This sequence joins TRBV15 and TRBJ2-2; D uncertain. Germline V gene data show CDR1 as LNHNV and CDR2 as YYDKDF (reference sequence). CDR3 length equals 12 residues. Trimming took 8 bases from V and 1 from J, leaving 5 bases between them. CDR3 coding DNA: TGTGCCACCCCAAAGAACACCGGGGAGCTGTTTTTT. It encodes CATPKNTGELFF.

V gene TRBV18 combines with J gene TRBJ1-5; D uncertain. Germline-derived CDR1 and CDR2 are KGHSH and LQKENI. The CDR3 consists of 16 residues. V was clipped by 1 base and J by 4 bases, with 14 bases between them. The CDR3: CASSPRSRRKNQPQHF. CDR3 sequence (DNA): TGTGCCAGCTCACCACGGTCTAGGAGGAAGAATCAGCCCCAGCATTTT.

The V gene is TRBV30, the J gene TRBJ2-7; TRBD1 is a possible D gene (6 bases). The CDR3 totals 13 residues. CDR1 GTSNPN and CDR2 SVGIG come from the germline V gene (reference sequence). The V and J ends lost 0 bases and 5 bases respectively, with 11 bases between them. DNA for the CDR3: TGTGCCTGGAGTGTGGGGGCGGACCACGAGCAGTACTTC. Its translation is CAWSVGADHEQYF.

The chain recombines TRBV27 with TRBJ1-5; D is possibly TRBD1 (6 bases). The germline V and J ends were trimmed by 5 bases and 7 bases, with 15 bases remaining between them. Germline assignment: CDR1 MNHEY and CDR2 SMNVEV (reference sequence). This CDR3 spans 14 amino acids. The CDR3 sequence: CASSPLLTGQPQHF. The CDR3 region has the DNA TGTGCCAGCAGTCCCCTATTGACAGGACAGCCCCAGCATTTT.

V usage is TRBV7-8 and J usage is TRBJ2-1; 9 bases line up with TRBD2. With V trimmed by 1 base and J by 1 base, 5 bases remained unmatched. Per the germline V gene, CDR1 is SGHVS and CDR2 is FQNEAQ. The CDR3 runs 17 residues. The CDR3 sequence: CASSLEASGKSYNEQFF. The CDR3 nucleotides are TGTGCCAGCAGCTTAGAGGCTAGCGGGAAGTCCTACAATGAGCAGTTCTTC.

The chain combines TRBV27 with TRBJ2-7; TRBD1 matches 7 bases. The V and J ends lost 1 base and 3 bases, in that order; junction bases with no gene match: 6. CDR1 is MNHEY and CDR2 is SMNVEV in the germline V gene (reference sequence). This CDR3 is 15 amino acids long. The CDR3 protein is CASSLYWGQNYEQYF. CDR3 sequence (DNA): TGTGCCAGCAGTTTATATTGGGGACAGAACTACGAGCAGTACTTC.

The gene calls are TRBV4-3 and TRBJ2-5, with 7 bases that match TRBD2. There are 17 residues in the CDR3. Germline CDR1 and CDR2: LGHNA and YSLEER. With V trimmed by 0 bases and J by 5 bases, 12 bases remained unmatched. CDR3 in DNA: TGCGCCAGCAGCCAAGATGGCCCCCCGGGAGGCGGGGAGACCCAGTACTTC. Its protein is CASSQDGPPGGGETQYF.